These T cell receptor beta chains were read from a single sample in a study of T cell responses to AZD1222 COVID-19 vaccine. The protocol was immunoSEQ multiplex PCR, while the TCRdb copy is restricted to in-frame clones and leaves out a portion. The table lists over 150,000 clones, approximately 90% of them singletons. The input for sequencing was peripheral blood, taken on day 0 of AZD1222 vaccination. These receptor sequences come from an adult in good health. Each CDR3 is given with its conserved first and last residue. Clone size is shown for a subset of rows, as once, few, many or a class of expanded clone.

J gene: TRBJ1-2; clone size: .; CDR3 length: 13; V gene: TRBV28; CDR3 protein: CAGRKMDSYGYTF
J gene: TRBJ1-5; clone size: .; CDR3 length: 14; V gene: TRBV7-6; CDR3 protein: CASSLFGVNQPQHF
J gene: TRBJ1-5; clone size: .; CDR3 length: 16; V gene: TRBV20-1; CDR3 protein: CSASPFGRGSNQPQHF
J gene: TRBJ1-3; clone size: .; CDR3 length: 16; V gene: TRBV9; CDR3 protein: CASSLQPLPRGDTIYF
J gene: TRBJ1-2; clone size: .; CDR3 length: 14; V gene: TRBV5-8; CDR3 protein: CASSLSGQENGYTF
J gene: TRBJ1-3; clone size: .; CDR3 length: 16; V gene: TRBV12-5; CDR3 protein: CASGAAKGESGNTIYF
J gene: TRBJ2-1; clone size: few; CDR3 length: 13; V gene: TRBV11-2; CDR3 protein: CASSLGLNNEQFF
J gene: TRBJ2-7; clone size: .; CDR3 length: 12; V gene: TRBV7-2; CDR3 protein: CASSLRVGQQYF
J gene: TRBJ2-3; clone size: .; CDR3 length: 12; V gene: TRBV12-3/TRBV12-4; CDR3 protein: CASSSDTDTQYF
J gene: TRBJ1-3; clone size: .; CDR3 length: 13; V gene: TRBV11-2; CDR3 protein: CASSLDSGNTIYF
J gene: TRBJ2-4; clone size: .; CDR3 length: 17; V gene: TRBV7-2; CDR3 protein: CASSRRGAGTGENIQYF
J gene: TRBJ1-2; clone size: .; CDR3 length: 11; V gene: TRBV12-3/TRBV12-4; CDR3 protein: CASSHGYGYTF
J gene: TRBJ2-2; clone size: .; CDR3 length: 18; V gene: TRBV5-1; CDR3 protein: CASSLFQGSERNTGELFF
J gene: TRBJ1-2; clone size: .; CDR3 length: 13; V gene: TRBV12-3/TRBV12-4; CDR3 protein: CASSLKQGERYTF
J gene: TRBJ1-2; clone size: once; CDR3 length: 13; V gene: TRBV28; CDR3 protein: CASRSSLGRGYTF
J gene: TRBJ2-6; clone size: .; CDR3 length: 16; V gene: TRBV6-5; CDR3 protein: CASSYPGTSGANVLTF
J gene: TRBJ2-5; clone size: .; CDR3 length: 14; V gene: TRBV7-2; CDR3 protein: CASSSGTPTGTQYF
J gene: TRBJ2-7; clone size: .; CDR3 length: 13; V gene: TRBV7-2; CDR3 protein: CASSRPDLIEQYF
J gene: TRBJ1-2; clone size: .; CDR3 length: 15; V gene: TRBV7-2; CDR3 protein: CASSLGREVNYGYTF
J gene: TRBJ2-2; clone size: .; CDR3 length: 15; V gene: TRBV10-1; CDR3 protein: CASSSGTVNTGELFF
J gene: TRBJ1-3; clone size: .; CDR3 length: 15; V gene: TRBV7-9; CDR3 protein: CASSLSGGSGNTIYF
J gene: TRBJ2-2; clone size: once; CDR3 length: 17; V gene: TRBV7-9; CDR3 protein: CASSLLSGSLVTGELFF
J gene: TRBJ2-1; clone size: .; CDR3 length: 16; V gene: TRBV20-1; CDR3 protein: CSASPRTSGVYNEQFF
J gene: TRBJ1-3; clone size: .; CDR3 length: 11; V gene: TRBV12-3/TRBV12-4; CDR3 protein: CASSLGYTIYF
J gene: TRBJ1-1; clone size: few; CDR3 length: 17; V gene: TRBV2; CDR3 protein: CASRADRGLARLSEAFF
J gene: TRBJ2-5; clone size: .; CDR3 length: 11; V gene: TRBV19; CDR3 protein: CASSTRDFQYF
J gene: TRBJ2-1; clone size: once; CDR3 length: 15; V gene: TRBV5-1; CDR3 protein: CASSSPSGTGNEQFF
J gene: TRBJ2-6; clone size: .; CDR3 length: 16; V gene: TRBV19; CDR3 protein: CASSIYQGSGANVLTF
J gene: TRBJ2-2; clone size: .; CDR3 length: 13; V gene: TRBV30; CDR3 protein: CAWSVRNTGELFF
J gene: TRBJ2-7; clone size: .; CDR3 length: 14; V gene: TRBV19; CDR3 protein: CASSPETGSSEQYF
J gene: TRBJ1-2; clone size: .; CDR3 length: 15; V gene: TRBV11-2; CDR3 protein: CASSPGGGPNYGYTF
J gene: TRBJ2-6; clone size: .; CDR3 length: 16; V gene: TRBV5-1; CDR3 protein: CASSRSTVSGANVLTF
J gene: TRBJ1-4; clone size: .; CDR3 length: 13; V gene: TRBV7-9; CDR3 protein: CASSSVFAEKLFF
J gene: TRBJ1-2; clone size: .; CDR3 length: 17; V gene: TRBV28; CDR3 protein: CASRPRVGQGFNYGYTF